This T cell receptor (beta chain) was retrieved from a study of T cell changes during pregnancy in multiple sclerosis. The CDR3 runs to 17 residues. CDR1 SNHLY and CDR2 FYNNEI come from the germline V gene. J gave up 0 bases and V 4 bases, and 7 bases lay outside the gene matches. The sample holds one count of this clone. The table came from immunoSEQ multiplex PCR; TCRdb's copy has only in-frame clones and leaves some out. This table has about 43,000 clones, under 95% appearing once. The sample comprised PBMCs (not recorded whether the cells were cultured). This sequence originates from a female donor with multiple sclerosis, enrolled in a pregnancy study. J is TRBJ2-7 and V is TRBV2; 12 bases line up with TRBD2. CDR3 sequence (DNA): TGTGCCAGCAGTGTGAACCTAGCGGGAGGGAGCTCCTACGAGCAGTACTTC. It specifies CASSVNLAGGSSYEQYF.